The entry below gives a single T cell receptor beta chain sequence along with its context. What it binds is unknown. Germline CDR1 is SGHVS and CDR2 is FNYEAQ. V lost 5 bases and J 4 bases, leaving 20 bases between the germline ends. The CDR3 consists of 16 residues. The PCR had 60 Vbeta and 13 Jbeta primers. Method: immunoSEQ multiplex PCR; TCRdb's copy keeps in-frame clones and lacks some. The top ten hold 3.1% of the sample, which has some 140,000 clones, 79% seen once. These data belong to a study of cytomegalovirus exposure and HLA in healthy donors. The study's findings and limits: Common viral pathogens were later found to be apparently linked to several of the most significant clusters.

The clonotype was recovered from a female donor in good health and CMV-seronegative. Source material: PBMCs. The chain employs TRBV7-6 and TRBJ1-1; the D is unclear. For the CDR3, the DNA is TGTGCCAGCAGCCACCGAAAGGAGGAGGGTTTCACTGAAGCTTTCTTT. Translated: CASSHRKEEGFTEAFF.